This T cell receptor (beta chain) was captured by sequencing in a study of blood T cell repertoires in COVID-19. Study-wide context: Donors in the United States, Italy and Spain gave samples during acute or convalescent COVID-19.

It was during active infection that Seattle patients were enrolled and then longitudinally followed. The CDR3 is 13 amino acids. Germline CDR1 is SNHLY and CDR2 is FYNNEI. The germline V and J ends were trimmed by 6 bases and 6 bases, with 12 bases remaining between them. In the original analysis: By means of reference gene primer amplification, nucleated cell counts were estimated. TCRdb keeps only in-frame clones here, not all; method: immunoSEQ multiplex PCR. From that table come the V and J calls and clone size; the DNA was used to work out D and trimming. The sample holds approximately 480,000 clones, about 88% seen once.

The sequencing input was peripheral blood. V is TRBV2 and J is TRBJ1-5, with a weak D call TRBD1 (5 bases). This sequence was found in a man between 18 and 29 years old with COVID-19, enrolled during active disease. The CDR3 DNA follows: TGTGCCAGCAGAGGACAAGACCTTCAGCCCCAGCATTTT. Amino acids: CASRGQDLQPQHF.